This T cell receptor (beta chain) stems from a study of blood T cell repertoires in COVID-19. Across the whole study: T cells, B-cell-depleted T cells, or PBMCs provided the cDNA or gDNA that served as material.

This CDR3 comprises 16 residues. With 4 bases removed from V and 3 bases from J, the gap between germline ends came to 20 bases. Germline CDR1 SGHRS, CDR2 YFSETQ. Authors' methods: Reference gene primer amplification in the assay estimated nucleated cell counts. Assay: immunoSEQ multiplex PCR; the TCRdb copy retains only in-frame clones and omits some. That table is the source of V, J and clone size, and D and trimming were worked out from the DNA. The profile shows more than 200,000 clones, about 86% of them singletons. Only one count was recorded for this clone. This TCR came from a man older than 75 with acute or convalescent COVID-19. This chain connects TRBV5-1 to TRBJ2-7; TRBD2 might be the D (5 bases). Sequencing was performed on peripheral blood. In DNA form, the CDR3 reads TGCGCCAGCAGCACCCGGCAGCGGAAGTTTGGCTACGAGCAGTACTTC. Translation gives CASSTRQRKFGYEQYF.